The 23 T cell receptor beta chains below come from one sample, sequenced in a study of blood T cell repertoires in COVID-19. Clones were sequenced by immunoSEQ multiplex PCR, and TCRdb holds only the in-frame ones, with some missing. Of 70,000 to 85,000 clones in the sample, over 75% were seen once. Sequences were obtained from peripheral blood. Receptor source: a man older than 75 with acute or convalescent COVID-19.

This chain links TRBV30 with TRBJ1-1; the D is unclear. The CDR3 is 11 residues long. V was trimmed by 2 bases and J by 5 bases, leaving 6 bases between them. Germline-derived CDR1 and CDR2 are GTSNPN and SVGIG (reference sequence). The CDR3 protein is CAWSRRTEAFF. The CDR3 DNA is TGTGCCTGGAGTCGGAGAACTGAAGCTTTCTTT.

This clone was observed a handful of times. The chain recombines TRBV2 with TRBJ1-2; possible D gene TRBD1, 6 bases. CDR1 is SNHLY, CDR2 FYNNEI, per germline. Trimming shortened V by 6 bases and J by 3 bases, and 17 bases separated the two germline ends. This CDR3 is 15 amino acids long. CDR3 DNA sequence: TGTGCCAGCAGGACCTCAGGGGTTTTCGACTATGGCTACACCTTC. It codes for CASRTSGVFDYGYTF.

The chain has TRBV5-4 and TRBJ1-5; 9 bases agree with TRBD1. V trimming: 0 bases; J trimming: 3 bases; junction bases outside the gene matches: 4. Germline CDR1 is SGHNT and CDR2 is YYREEE (reference sequence). CDR3 length: 16 amino acids. Here the CDR3 DNA reads TGTGCCAGCAGCTTGGGGGGACAGGGTATCAATCAGCCCCAGCATTTT. It codes for CASSLGGQGINQPQHF.

The chain joins TRBV6-1 to TRBJ1-2, with D perhaps TRBD1 (6 bases). V was cut by 0 bases and J by 2 bases, with 13 bases left in between. The germline gives CDR1 MNHNS, CDR2 SASEGT. This CDR3 is built from 16 residues. The CDR3 coding sequence is TGTGCCAGCAGTGAAGCGGGCGGGGGCGCCAACTATGGCTACACCTTC. This gives the protein CASSEAGGGANYGYTF.

The chain links TRBV18 to TRBJ1-4, with D maybe TRBD1 (5 bases). The CDR3 sequence is 15 residues long. Per the germline V gene, CDR1 is KGHSH and CDR2 is LQKENI. Trimming shortened V by 6 bases and J by 3 bases, and 14 bases separated the two germline ends. The CDR3, as DNA: TGTGCCAGCTCGTACTCAGGGTCAGCTAATGAAAAACTGTTTTTT. Its translation is CASSYSGSANEKLFF.

The chain joins TRBV3-1 (or the pseudogene TRBV3-2) to TRBJ2-2, with D possibly matching TRBD2 (6 bases). The CDR3 runs 17 residues. The germline V gene has CDR1 LGHDT and CDR2 YNNKEL (reference sequence). Trimming cost V 4 bases and J 2 bases, with 17 bases left between them. The CDR3 here is CASSRSTGLLNTGELFF. The CDR3 DNA follows: TGTGCCAGCAGCCGCTCCACGGGACTCCTTAACACCGGGGAGCTGTTTTTT.

The chain recombines TRBV19 with TRBJ2-7, with TRBD1 matching over 10 bases. The CDR3 consists of 15 residues. Germline V CDR1 and CDR2: LNHDA, SQIVND (reference sequence). With 3 bases clipped from V and 4 bases from J, the junction kept 6 bases outside the gene matches. CDR3 DNA sequence: TGTGCCAGTAGTATGTCCGGGACAGGGGCTTACGAGCAGTACTTC. The encoded protein is CASSMSGTGAYEQYF.

The V and J genes are TRBV6-4 and TRBJ2-3, with unresolved D. The CDR3 contains 13 residues. Germline-derived CDR1 and CDR2 are MRHNA and SNTAGT. Trimming shortened V by 2 bases and J by 5 bases, and 8 bases separated the two germline ends. CDR3 sequence (DNA): TGTGCCAGCAGTGACGAGGCTAGAGATACGCAGTATTTT. The encoded protein is CASSDEARDTQYF.

The V gene is TRBV5-1, the J gene TRBJ2-5; TRBD1 is a possible D gene (5 bases). This CDR3 has 14 residues. Germline assignment: CDR1 SGHRS and CDR2 YFSETQ. The ends were cut back, 4 bases at V and 4 bases at J, with 14 bases in the middle. The DNA for the CDR3 is TGCGCCAGCAGCCCTGGTGGGCAGGGAGAGACCCAGTACTTC. This sequence encodes CASSPGGQGETQYF.

The chain is built from TRBV12-2 and TRBJ2-7; the table's D call of TRBD2 was not tested on the DNA. TRBV12-2 is marked as a pseudogene. The CDR3 has 17 residues. The CDR3 loop reads CASRSRRRSAPFYEQYF. DNA of the CDR3: TGTGCAAGTCGCTCCCGTCGGAGAAGCGCACCCTTCTACGAGCAGTACTTC.

The chain is built from TRBV18 and TRBJ1-6; 7 bases agree with TRBD1. Per the germline V gene, CDR1 is KGHSH and CDR2 is LQKENI. Losses at the gene ends were 5 bases for V and 7 bases for J; bases not matched to a gene: 8. The CDR3 contains 15 residues. CDR3 sequence reads: CASSFRQGENSPLHF. In DNA, the CDR3 is TGTGCCAGCTCATTCAGACAGGGTGAAAATTCACCCCTCCACTTT. The full variable domain, in which reference TRBV18 and TRBJ1-6 provide the parts outside the CDR3, is NAGVMQNPRHLVRRRGQEARLRCSPMKGHSHVYWYRQLPEEGLKFMVYLQKENIIDESGMPKERFSAEFPKEGPSILRIQQVVRGDSAAYFCASSFRQGENSPLHFGNGTRLTVT.

This clone was seen more than once but under ten times. The gene calls are TRBV6-5 and TRBJ1-1; D perhaps matches TRBD1 (5 bases). This CDR3 comprises 14 residues. CDR1 and CDR2 from the germline V gene are MNHEY and SVGAGI. The V end was cut by 2 bases, the J end by 8 bases, with 15 bases between. The CDR3 protein is CASSYLQGTPEAFF. The DNA for the CDR3 is TGTGCCAGCAGTTACCTTCAGGGCACTCCGGAAGCTTTCTTT.

CDR3: CASSPEGQGNIQYF. CDR3 sequence (DNA): TGTGCCAGCAGCCCTGAGGGACAGGGAAATATTCAGTACTTC. V and J are TRBV7-3 and TRBJ2-4, with TRBD1 matching 9 bases. Germline trimming cut 5 bases from V and 10 bases from J; bases unmatched to any gene: 9. This CDR3 contains 14 residues. CDR1 is SGHTA, CDR2 FQGTGA, per germline.

The DNA for the CDR3 is TGTGCCAGCAGACTTCAGGGGGCTGGGGAAAAACTGTTTTTT. Translation: CASRLQGAGEKLFF. This rearrangement joins TRBV6-5 to TRBJ1-4; TRBD1 agrees at 8 bases. Germline lookup yields CDR1 MNHEY and CDR2 SVGAGI. V shed 6 bases and J 8 bases; nucleotides not matched to a gene: 8. The CDR3 is made up of 14 amino acids.

This clone was observed a few times. This chain joins TRBV6-1 and TRBJ1-2; D unresolved. V was clipped by 2 bases and J by 6 bases, with 10 bases between them. The CDR3 has 13 amino acids. Germline loops: CDR1 MNHNS, CDR2 SASEGT. CDR3 loop: CASSESGGNGYTF. DNA of the CDR3: TGTGCCAGCAGTGAATCGGGAGGGAATGGCTACACCTTC.

The V call is TRBV30, the J call TRBJ1-1; tentative D call: TRBD1 (6 bases). The germline CDR1 and CDR2 sequences are GTSNPN and SVGIG (reference sequence). V dropped 8 bases and J dropped 1 base, with 14 bases sitting between them. The CDR3 is made up of 13 amino acids. CDR3: CAIQGTRNTEAFF. In DNA, the CDR3 is TGTGCCATACAGGGCACGAGGAACACTGAAGCTTTCTTT.

The chain couples TRBV4-1 to TRBJ1-2; a weak D match, TRBD1 (5 bases). This CDR3 is built from 16 residues. V was cut by 0 bases and J by 4 bases, with 15 bases left in between. Germline CDR1 reads MGHRA; CDR2 reads YSYEKL. The DNA of the CDR3 is TGCGCCAGCAGCCAAGATCGGGGGGTTTCCCTCTATGGCTACACCTTC. It is translated as CASSQDRGVSLYGYTF.

The chain has TRBV5-4 and TRBJ1-2; no firm D call. This CDR3 is built from 15 residues. V was clipped by 1 base and J by 2 bases, with 12 bases between them. Per germline, CDR1 SGHNT and CDR2 YYREEE (reference sequence). This CDR3 is CASSLRRESNYGYTF. The CDR3 region has the DNA TGTGCCAGCAGCTTGAGAAGGGAGTCAAACTATGGCTACACCTTC. Full variable domain (remainder filled in from reference TRBV5-4 and TRBJ1-2): ETGVTQSPTHLIKTRGQQVTLRCSSQSGHNTVSWYQQALGQGPQFIFQYYREEENGRGNFPPRFSGLQFPNYSSELNVNALELDDSALYLCASSLRRESNYGYTFGSGTRLTVV.

This clone was seen only a few times. The rearrangement uses TRBV9 and TRBJ2-1, with TRBD2 matching 15 bases. CDR3 length equals 21 residues. CDR1 and CDR2 (germline): SGDLS, YYNGEE. Trimming at V came to 3 bases and at J to 4 bases, leaving 17 bases not matched to a gene. CDR3 nucleotides: TGTGCCAGCAGCGAGTTTTCGGGACTAGCGGGGGGACCTCGGGGTTACAATGAGCAGTTCTTC. As protein: CASSEFSGLAGGPRGYNEQFF.

V usage is TRBV5-1 and J usage is TRBJ2-3; 9 bases agree with TRBD1. V was clipped by 0 bases and J by 3 bases; unmatched bases: 5. Germline CDR1 SGHRS, CDR2 YFSETQ. This CDR3 contains 16 residues. CDR3 nucleotide sequence: TGCGCCAGCAGCTTGGCCTCGGGACAGGGAACAGATACGCAGTATTTT. Translation gives CASSLASGQGTDTQYF. Together with reference TRBV5-1 and TRBJ2-3, the CDR3 gives the full variable domain: KAGVTQTPRYLIKTRGQQVTLSCSPISGHRSVSWYQQTPGQGLQFLFEYFSETQRNKGNFPGRFSGRQFSNSRSEMNVSTLELGDSALYLCASSLASGQGTDTQYFGPGTRLTVL.

The genes are TRBV10-3 and TRBJ2-7; 7 bases fit TRBD1. This CDR3 has 15 residues. Germline assignment: CDR1 ENHRY and CDR2 SYGVKD. The V segment lost 3 bases and the J segment 6 bases; nucleotides outside the gene matches: 11. CDR3 nucleotides: TGTGCCATCAGTGATGAGTGGACAGGTACCCTCGAGCAGTACTTC. It yields the protein CAISDEWTGTLEQYF.

The gene calls are TRBV30 and TRBJ1-5; no clear D. Germline V gene data show CDR1 as GTSNPN and CDR2 as SVGIG (reference sequence). The CDR3 spans 14 residues. V dropped 0 bases and J dropped 4 bases, with 10 bases sitting between them. CDR3 amino acids: CAWSVLQTNQPQHF. The CDR3 DNA reads as TGTGCCTGGAGTGTTCTACAGACAAATCAGCCCCAGCATTTT.

The chain employs TRBV9 and TRBJ1-4; 7 positions match TRBD1. CDR1 is SGDLS, CDR2 YYNGEE, per germline. The J segment lost 7 bases and the V segment lost 3 bases, leaving 9 bases of the junction unmatched. The CDR3 is 15 residues long. Written as DNA, the CDR3 is TGTGCCAGCAGCGCCCCCGGGACAGCAAGTGAAAAACTGTTTTTT. Translated: CASSAPGTASEKLFF.